This T cell receptor beta chain was retrieved from a study of shared clonotypes between healthy human individuals. This clone showed up just a few times. The CDR3 covers 14 residues. Per the germline V gene, CDR1 is GTSNPN and CDR2 is SVGIG (reference sequence). The ends were cut back, 0 bases at V and 1 base at J, with 9 bases in the middle. The genomic DNA of each subset was split evenly across several immunoSEQ plates. The sorted-subset replicate PCRs were given 150 to 200 ng DNA, which is 30,000 to 35,000 T cell genomes. Clones were sequenced by immunoSEQ multiplex PCR, and TCRdb holds only the in-frame ones, with some missing. Of over a million clones listed, approximately 72% were seen once; the top ten hold 1.4%.

The clonotype comes from a man younger than 35 in good health. Sequencing was performed on memory CD4+ T cells sorted from blood. The subset here: CD45RA-negative fraction. The chain employs TRBV30 and TRBJ1-1, with D unclear. CDR3 loop: CAWSVYIKNTEAFF. The CDR3, as DNA: TGTGCCTGGAGTGTATACATTAAGAACACTGAAGCTTTCTTT. The full variable domain, completed using reference TRBV30 and TRBJ1-1, is SQTIHQWPATLVQPVGSPLSLECTVEGTSNPNLYWYRQAAGRGLQLLFYSVGIGQISSEVPQNLSASRPQDRQFILSSKKLLLSDSGFYLCAWSVYIKNTEAFFGQGTRLTVV.